This T cell receptor (beta chain) was recorded in a study of early T cells in non-severe SARS-CoV-2 infection. On the study more broadly: Unsorted whole blood bulk RNA was sequenced, with unpaired chains. Findings and limits, study-wide: A preference for anti-spike CD8 responses marked VDJdb matching, which missed private and CD4 specificities.

TCRdb recomputed calls from the 5' RACE reads with MiXCR, one row per CDR3 protein. The table lists about 90,000 distinct CDR3 sequences, approximately 15% of them singletons. V was trimmed by 6 bases and J by 8 bases, leaving 16 bases between them. CDR3 length: 13 residues. Germline V gene lookup returns CDR1 SQVTM and CDR2 ANQGSEA. This clonotype was recorded many times. Its antigen remains unknown. The specimen sequenced was whole blood. This chain links TRBV29-1 with TRBJ1-4, with D perhaps TRBD1 (5 bases). This TCR was recovered from an adult who was a healthcare worker with PCR-confirmed SARS-CoV-2 infection or an uninfected control (not recorded which). The CDR3 loop reads CSVNPGWSEKLFF. CDR3 nucleotide sequence: TGCAGCGTAAACCCAGGGTGGAGCGAAAAACTGTTTTTT.